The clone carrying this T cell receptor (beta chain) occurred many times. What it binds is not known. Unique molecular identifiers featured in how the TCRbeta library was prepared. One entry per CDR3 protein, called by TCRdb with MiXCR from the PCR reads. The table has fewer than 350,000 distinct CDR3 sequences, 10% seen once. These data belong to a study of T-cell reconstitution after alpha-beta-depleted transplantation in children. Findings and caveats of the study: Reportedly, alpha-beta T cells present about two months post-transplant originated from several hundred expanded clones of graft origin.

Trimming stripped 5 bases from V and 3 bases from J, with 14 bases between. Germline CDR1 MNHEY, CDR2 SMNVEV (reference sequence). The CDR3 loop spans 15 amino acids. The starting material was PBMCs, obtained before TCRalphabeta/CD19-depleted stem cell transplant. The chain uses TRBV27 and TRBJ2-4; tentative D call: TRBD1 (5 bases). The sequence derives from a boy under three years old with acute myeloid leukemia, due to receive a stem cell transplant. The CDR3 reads CASSLQGRDKNIQYF. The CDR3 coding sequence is TGTGCCAGCAGTCTCCAGGGTAGGGACAAAAACATTCAGTACTTC.